This T cell receptor (beta chain) was obtained from a study of cytomegalovirus exposure and HLA in healthy donors. Study-wide findings and caveats: Generally TCR sequences proved uncommon, though certain public TCRs appeared in numerous donors. Analyses of presence and absence presupposed an approximately uniform sequencing depth across donors.

The CDR3 is 16 amino acids. CDR1 is MDHEN and CDR2 is SYDVKM in the germline V gene. J was trimmed by 0 bases and V by 4 bases; bases with no gene match: 8. In the PCR, 60 Vbeta and 13 Jbeta primers were used. The data were produced by immunoSEQ multiplex PCR, yet TCRdb's version contains in-frame clones alone and is incomplete. Altogether 100,000 or so clones are present, around three quarters being singletons, with the ten largest covering about 2.6%. On this clone itself: Its antigen is undetermined.

Specimen: PBMCs. This sequence was found in a man aged 45 to 65 in good health and CMV-seropositive. The rearrangement joins TRBV28 to TRBJ1-2; 7 nucleotides align to TRBD1. The CDR3 nucleotides read TGTGCCAGCAGTTCCGGACAGGTGTTAGCTAACTATGGCTACACCTTC. It translates to CASSSGQVLANYGYTF.